Listed below are T cell receptor beta chains from one sample, sequenced in a study of OX40 agonist ivuxolimab in advanced cancers. Profiling relied on immunoSEQ multiplex PCR, and the TCRdb table lists in-frame clones only, not all of them. This table holds roughly 40,000 clones, just under 90% found once. Sequenced here: CD4+ or CD8+ T cells sorted from blood, sampled in a trial of the OX40 agonist ivuxolimab. The receptors stem from an adult with an advanced solid tumor such as melanoma, head and neck, liver or kidney cancer. Each CDR3 is given with its conserved first and last residue. A D gene is named only where the DNA matches it firmly. Size tells how often a clone was seen (once, few, many) or the class of an expanded clone, and some rows leave it out.

clone_size	v_call	cdr3_length	j_call	d_call	cdr3_aa	cdr3_nt
NA	TRBV28	15	TRBJ1-1	NA	CASSLMPGYQGRAFF	TGTGCCAGCAGTTTAATGCCAGGCTACCAGGGGAGAGCTTTCTTT
NA	TRBV28	12	TRBJ1-2	NA	CASSGGRDGYTF	TGTGCCAGCAGTGGGGGGAGGGATGGCTACACCTTC
NA	TRBV5-1	15	TRBJ1-1	TRBD1	CASSDPGQGLTEAFF	TGCGCCAGCAGCGATCCGGGACAGGGTTTGACTGAAGCTTTCTTT
NA	TRBV6-1	15	TRBJ2-5	TRBD2	CASSRAGGFWETQYF	TGTGCCAGCAGTAGGGCGGGAGGTTTTTGGGAGACCCAGTACTTC
NA	TRBV2	18	TRBJ2-3	NA	CASSDGLGLKSGTDTQYF	TGTGCCAGCAGTGATGGACTCGGACTCAAGAGCGGCACAGATACGCAGTATTTT
NA	TRBV18	14	TRBJ1-5	NA	CASSTTGPNQPQHF	TGTGCCAGCTCAACGACAGGACCCAATCAGCCCCAGCATTTT
NA	TRBV5-1	16	TRBJ2-1	TRBD2	CASSQGLAGAHNEQFF	TGCGCCAGCAGCCAGGGACTAGCGGGGGCCCACAATGAGCAGTTCTTC
NA	TRBV28	12	TRBJ2-3	NA	CASRGGTDTQYF	TGTGCCAGCAGGGGGGGCACAGATACGCAGTATTTT
once	TRBV6-1	14	TRBJ1-1	NA	CASSALDKNTEAFF	TGTGCCAGCAGTGCCCTCGACAAGAACACTGAAGCTTTCTTT
NA	TRBV28	15	TRBJ2-2	TRBD1	CASRRQGVNTGELFF	TGTGCCAGCAGGAGACAGGGGGTTAACACCGGGGAGCTGTTTTTT
NA	TRBV19	15	TRBJ2-4	NA	CASSMGPGAKNIQYF	TGTGCCAGTAGTATGGGTCCGGGAGCCAAAAACATTCAGTACTTC
NA	TRBV7-3	13	TRBJ2-3	NA	CASSLGPTDTQYF	TGTGCCAGCAGCTTAGGCCCAACAGATACGCAGTATTTT